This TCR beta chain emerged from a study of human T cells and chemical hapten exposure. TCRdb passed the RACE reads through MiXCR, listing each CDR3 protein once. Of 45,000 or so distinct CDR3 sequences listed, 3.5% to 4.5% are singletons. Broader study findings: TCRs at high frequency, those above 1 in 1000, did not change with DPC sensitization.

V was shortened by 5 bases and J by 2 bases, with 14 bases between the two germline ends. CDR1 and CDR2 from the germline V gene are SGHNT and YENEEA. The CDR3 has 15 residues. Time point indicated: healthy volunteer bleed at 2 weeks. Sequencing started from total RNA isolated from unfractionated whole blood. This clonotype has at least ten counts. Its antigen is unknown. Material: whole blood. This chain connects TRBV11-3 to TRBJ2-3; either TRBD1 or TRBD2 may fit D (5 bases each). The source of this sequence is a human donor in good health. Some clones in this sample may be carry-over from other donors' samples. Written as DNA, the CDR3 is TGTGCCAGCAGCCACGGGGACCAGTACACAGATACGCAGTATTTT. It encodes CASSHGDQYTDTQYF.